Shown below are 18 T cell receptor beta chains from a single sample sequenced in a study of blood T cells in healthy people across ages. Primers used in a second PCR of about 6 to 11 cycles were a sample-barcoded 5' primer and a J-beta primer mix. TCRdb recomputed calls from the 5' RACE reads with MiXCR, one row per CDR3 protein. The sample includes hundreds of thousands of distinct CDR3 sequences, 32% of them seen just once. Sequencing input: blood. These receptors were obtained from a woman of 80 years or more in good health.

As concerns this clonotype: This could be a read error, since a much larger clone is one nucleotide away. The V gene is TRBV20-1, the J gene TRBJ2-5; 10 bases agree with TRBD2. The end of the DNA is better explained by TRBJ2-1, so the J call may be wrong. This CDR3 spans 14 amino acids. Germline assignment: CDR1 DFQATT and CDR2 SNEGSKA (reference sequence). CDR3 nucleotide sequence: TGCAGTGCTATACTAGCGGGAACCCAAGAGACCCAGTTCTTC. Translation: CSAILAGTQETQFF.

This clonotype was seen more than once but under ten times. The rearrangement uses TRBV4-1 and TRBJ1-5; D is undetermined. The germline V gene has CDR1 MGHRA and CDR2 YSYEKL. This CDR3 has 16 residues. V lost 0 bases and J lost 5, with 14 bases in between. The CDR3 is CASSQEVADPHQPQHF. CDR3 nucleotide sequence: TGCGCCAGCAGCCAAGAGGTTGCGGACCCGCATCAGCCCCAGCATTTT.

V is TRBV5-1 and J is TRBJ2-5, with a tentative D call TRBD1 (6 bases). The germline V and J ends were trimmed by 4 bases and 5 bases, with 15 bases remaining between them. The CDR3 runs 14 residues. Germline V CDR1 and CDR2: SGHRS, YFSETQ. The CDR3 loop reads CASSLGTGSETQYF. Here the CDR3 DNA reads TGCGCCAGCAGCCTCGGAACAGGGTCCGAGACCCAGTACTTC.

The count of this clonotype is one. CDR3 amino acids: CASSLGKNPSRAPGNEQFF. The DNA for the CDR3 is TGTGCCAGCAGCCTAGGAAAAAATCCATCAAGGGCCCCGGGCAATGAGCAGTTCTTC. The rearrangement joins TRBV6-1 to TRBJ2-1, with no clear D. Looked up from germline, CDR1 is MNHNS and CDR2 is SASEGT. This CDR3 comprises 19 residues. The V end lost 6 bases, the J end lost 6 bases, and 30 bases lay between the germline ends.

There are a few counts of this clonotype. The rearrangement uses TRBV7-6 and TRBJ2-5, with TRBD2 matching 12 bases. Germline values: CDR1 SGHVS, CDR2 FNYEAQ. Losses at the gene ends were 4 bases for V and 5 bases for J; bases not matched to a gene: 2. This CDR3 comprises 14 residues. The CDR3 spells CASSWGTSGETQYF. DNA for the CDR3: TGTGCCAGCAGCTGGGGGACTAGCGGGGAGACCCAGTACTTC.

This clonotype has at least ten counts. The rearrangement links TRBV20-1 to TRBJ2-1; the match to TRBD2 covers 8 bases. This CDR3 comprises 16 residues. Losses at the gene ends were 1 base for V and 5 bases for J; bases not matched to a gene: 10. The germline V gene encodes CDR1 DFQATT and CDR2 SNEGSKA (reference sequence). The CDR3 loop is CSARVRGAGHNNEQFF. The CDR3 nucleotides are TGCAGTGCTAGAGTGCGGGGGGCGGGGCATAACAATGAGCAGTTCTTC.

As regards this clonotype: It may be a read error: a sequence one base away is much more abundant. The V gene is TRBV12-3 or TRBV12-4, the J gene TRBJ1-2; possibly TRBD1 for D (6 bases). The CDR3 consists of 17 residues. V gave up 3 bases and J gave up 7 bases, with 24 bases separating them. The CDR3 DNA reads TGTGCCAGCAGTTTGGTCGGGGGGGCTGCCCTGGGGTGTGGCTACACCTTC. It is translated as CASSLVGGAALGCGYTF.

In its sample, this clonotype was seen a few times. The chain recombines TRBV12-3 or TRBV12-4 with TRBJ2-3; no firm D call. The length of the CDR3 is 15 residues. The V end lost 3 bases, the J end lost 2 bases, and 12 bases lay between the germline ends. CDR3 coding DNA: TGTGCCAGCAGTTTTACGCAAATGGCCACAGATACGCAGTATTTT. It codes for CASSFTQMATDTQYF.

This clonotype was recorded many times. This sequence joins TRBV7-2 and TRBJ2-3; 8 bases map to TRBD2. CDR1 and CDR2 (germline): SGHTA, FQGNSA. Trimming took 3 bases from V and 4 from J; bases not matched to a gene: 6. CDR3 length: 15 residues. This chain's CDR3 is CASSFDGGAADTQYF. In DNA form, the CDR3 reads TGTGCCAGCAGCTTCGACGGGGGGGCGGCAGATACGCAGTATTTT.

This clonotype was seen many times. The chain couples TRBV27 to TRBJ2-1; 7 bases are shared with TRBD2. From germline, CDR1 is MNHEY and CDR2 SMNVEV (reference sequence). CDR3 length: 19 residues. Losses at the gene ends were 2 bases for V and 6 bases for J; bases not matched to a gene: 19. CDR3 sequence reads: CASSLIGFPSGGWSNEQFF. In DNA form, the CDR3 reads TGTGCCAGCAGTTTAATAGGTTTCCCTAGCGGAGGTTGGAGCAATGAGCAGTTCTTC.

This clonotype was observed at least ten times. The genes are TRBV7-2 and TRBJ2-7; D not resolved. Trimming took 5 bases from V and 3 from J, leaving 11 bases between them. Germline V gene lookup returns CDR1 SGHTA and CDR2 FQGNSA. The CDR3 runs to 13 residues. CDR3 sequence reads: CASSHGTSYEQYF. The DNA of the CDR3 is TGTGCCAGCAGCCATGGAACGAGCTACGAGCAGTACTTC.

This chain links TRBV20-1 with TRBJ2-1, with 7 bases matching TRBD2. Germline-derived CDR1 and CDR2 are DFQATT and SNEGSKA (reference sequence). V shed 6 bases, J shed 4 bases, and the junction held 12 bases outside the gene matches. The CDR3 loop spans 15 amino acids. CDR3 region: CSAYLGLDGYNEQFF. The CDR3 DNA follows: TGCAGTGCCTATCTAGGACTAGACGGATACAATGAGCAGTTCTTC.

The chain carries TRBV30 and TRBJ2-4, with D perhaps TRBD1 (5 bases). V was cut by 0 bases and J by 6 bases, with 12 bases left in between. The germline CDR1 and CDR2 sequences are GTSNPN and SVGIG (reference sequence). This CDR3 contains 14 residues. CDR3 nucleotides: TGTGCCTGGAGTGTACGAAGGGGCAGAAACATTCAGTACTTC. Protein sequence: CAWSVRRGRNIQYF.

There are many counts of this clonotype. The chain uses TRBV7-9 and TRBJ1-1; no clear D. The CDR3 totals 14 residues. Germline V lookup: CDR1 SEHNR, CDR2 FQNEAQ (reference sequence). With 5 bases removed from V and 3 bases from J, the gap between germline ends came to 13 bases. The CDR3 reads CASSPWTTDTEAFF. The CDR3 nucleotides are TGTGCCAGCAGCCCCTGGACCACGGACACTGAAGCTTTCTTT. Variable domain in full (rest from reference TRBV7-9 and TRBJ1-1): DTGVSQNPRHKITKRGQNVTFRCDPISEHNRLYWYRQTLGQGPEFLTYFQNEAQLEKSRLLSDRFSAERPKGSFSTLEIQRTEQGDSAMYLCASSPWTTDTEAFFGQGTRLTVV.

The V call is TRBV4-1, the J call TRBJ2-3, with D unresolved. Germline assignment: CDR1 MGHRA and CDR2 YSYEKL. Trimming shortened V by 1 base and J by 4 bases, and 12 bases separated the two germline ends. The CDR3 covers 15 residues. The CDR3 bases are TGCGCCAGCAGCCAAGTTCTGACCGGGTCAGATACGCAGTATTTT. Protein sequence: CASSQVLTGSDTQYF.

The table lists this clonotype with many counts. The chain is built from TRBV20-1 and TRBJ2-3; TRBD2 matches 11 bases. The length of the CDR3 is 17 residues. Germline lookup yields CDR1 DFQATT and CDR2 SNEGSKA (reference sequence). CDR3 in amino acids: CSTPPGVSGGAGDTQYF. The CDR3 DNA reads as TGCAGCACCCCCCCGGGGGTTAGCGGGGGGGCCGGAGATACGCAGTATTTT.

Notes on this clonotype: A much larger clonotype is one base distant, so this may be a read error. The chain couples TRBV20-1 to TRBJ2-7, with TRBD1 matching 7 bases. CDR3 length equals 17 residues. Germline CDR1 is DFQATT and CDR2 is SNEGSKA (reference sequence). The V segment lost 6 bases and the J segment 12 bases; nucleotides outside the gene matches: 29. CDR3: CSASNDRVVVGEETPYF. CDR3 DNA: TGCAGTGCCTCAAACGACAGGGTAGTGGTAGGTGAAGAGACCCCGTACTTC.

A remark on this clonotype: At one of its ends the junction is not consistent with the germline gene, which may arise from a read error. This sequence joins TRBV11-2 and TRBJ2-3; possibly TRBD1 or TRBD2 for D (6 bases each). From germline, CDR1 is SGHAT and CDR2 FQNNGV. The CDR3 spans 15 residues. DNA of the CDR3: TGTGCCAGCAACTTAGAGGGGGGTAACACAGATACGCAGTATTTT. Its protein is CASNLEGGNTDTQYF.